Ten or more counts support the clone carrying this T cell receptor beta chain. The table came from immunoSEQ multiplex PCR; TCRdb's copy has only in-frame clones and leaves some out. The data show approximately 8,000 clones, roughly 70% seen once. This entry comes from a study of sequential checkpoint blockade in melanoma. The treatment was: randomized to nivolumab then ipilimumab (arm A) or the reverse (arm B). From thawed PBMCs, live CD3+CD8+ cells negative for CD19 and CD56 were sorted. This clonotype was obtained from a human patient with melanoma. Some clones in this sample may be carry-over from other donors' samples. Sequences were derived from CD8+ T cells sorted from blood (inferred from file names), sampled from a patient given nivolumab and ipilimumab in sequence.

CDR3 loop: CASSLPDTPLNYGYTF. The CDR3 DNA reads TGTGCCAGCAGCTTACCTGATACTCCCCTTAACTATGGCTACACCTTC. This rearrangement joins TRBV4-2 to TRBJ1-2; D call uncertain. Trimming left V 5 bases short and J 1 base short, with 17 bases between. CDR1 is LGHNA and CDR2 is YNFKEQ in the germline V gene. The CDR3 is 16 amino acids.